The source of this T cell receptor (beta chain) is a study of cytomegalovirus exposure and HLA in healthy donors. Study in general: Prior work identified 120 million or so unique TCR beta sequences in some 180 million T cells.

60 Vbeta and 13 Jbeta primers were used in PCR. The protocol was immunoSEQ multiplex PCR, while the TCRdb copy is restricted to in-frame clones and leaves out a portion. Here the sample spans roughly 120,000 clones, around 78% being singletons. With respect to this clone: Antigen unknown.

The CDR3 spans 16 residues. Germline V gene sequence: CDR1 GTSNPN, CDR2 SVGIG (reference sequence). With 0 bases clipped from V and 11 bases from J, the junction kept 15 bases outside the gene matches. Broader study findings: The authors listed some 160 TCR beta chains as cytomegalovirus-associated. TCR beta chain V- and J-gene trimming was linked, in a later analysis, to a missense variant in DCLRE1C. Reports state that TCR beta sequences accurately predicted most subjects' HLA-A and HLA-B alleles.

Material for sequencing was PBMCs. The sequence was collected from a man in his fifties or sixties in good health and CMV-seropositive. The chain links TRBV30 to TRBJ1-5; 8 bases are a match to TRBD1. CDR3 residues: CAWSVRTGGLPQSQHF. As DNA, the CDR3 is TGTGCCTGGAGTGTACGAACAGGGGGGCTGCCCCAGTCCCAGCATTTT.